The sequence of this T cell receptor (beta chain) was determined in a study of blood T cell repertoires in COVID-19. Across the study: The study drew acute and convalescent COVID-19 samples from the United States, Italy and Spain.

Trimming took 6 bases from V and 1 from J, leaving 12 bases between them. CDR3 size: 14 residues. The V gene's germline CDR1 is LGHNT and CDR2 FRNRAP. In the source study's methods: Quantification of nucleated cells was approximated via reference gene primer amplification. Generated by immunoSEQ multiplex PCR, the TCRdb table keeps only in-frame clones and is missing some. The V and J calls and the clone size are those of that table, but D and trimming were determined from the DNA. The sample contains some 100,000 clones, around 87% of which appear only once. The origin of this receptor is a woman aged 25-40 years with acute or convalescent COVID-19. Material for sequencing was peripheral blood. The chain is built from TRBV12-5 and TRBJ1-1, with D possibly being TRBD1 (5 bases). CDR3 nucleotides: TGTGCTAGTGGACCAATACAGGAGAACACTGAAGCTTTCTTT. Its protein product is CASGPIQENTEAFF.